The 15 T cell receptor beta chains in this list originate from one sample, sequenced in a study of T cells in Graves' hyperthyroidism and ophthalmopathy. Authors of the study amplified TCR beta CDR3 regions from RNA transcripts. With the HTBI primer set, the TCR CDR3 went through a first round of RT-PCR. TCRdb ran MiXCR on the multiplex PCR reads and lists one entry per CDR3 protein. Of roughly 380,000 distinct CDR3 sequences listed, over 11% were seen once; the top ten hold approximately 10%. The sample comprised blood. These receptors came from a woman in her fifties or sixties with Graves' hyperthyroidism.

This clonotype was observed at least ten times. The gene calls are TRBV20-1 and TRBJ2-3; D might be TRBD2 (5 bases). The ends were cut back, 4 bases at V and 3 bases at J, with 11 bases in the middle. Germline V gene data show CDR1 as DFQATT and CDR2 as SNEGSKA (reference sequence). The CDR3 is 13 residues long. The DNA of the CDR3 is TGCAGTGCTACGTTAGAGGGTACAGATACGCAGTATTTT. Amino acid sequence: CSATLEGTDTQYF.

This clonotype was observed many times. J is TRBJ2-1 and V is TRBV18, with 11 positions matching TRBD2. The germline gives CDR1 KGHSH, CDR2 LQKENI. V lost 5 bases and J lost 8; bases outside the gene matches: 8. This CDR3 is 15 amino acids long. CDR3 in amino acids: CASSALTSGTYEQFF. In DNA form, the CDR3 reads TGTGCCAGCTCAGCTTTGACTAGCGGGACATATGAGCAGTTCTTC. Based on the CDR3 plus reference TRBV18 and TRBJ2-1, the full variable domain is NAGVMQNPRHLVRRRGQEARLRCSPMKGHSHVYWYRQLPEEGLKFMVYLQKENIIDESGMPKERFSAEFPKEGPSILRIQQVVRGDSAAYFCASSALTSGTYEQFFGPGTRLTVL.

The rearrangement links TRBV6-4 to TRBJ2-5; TRBD2 agrees at 14 bases. This CDR3 has 19 amino acids. The germline V gene encodes CDR1 MRHNA and CDR2 SNTAGT. J was trimmed by 2 bases and V by 7 bases; bases with no gene match: 15. The CDR3 nucleotides read TGTGCCAGCACCTTAATGGGGACTAGCGGGAGAAAGGGACAAGAGACCCAGTACTTC. Translating it yields CASTLMGTSGRKGQETQYF.

This clonotype appeared a few times. The V and J genes are TRBV19 and TRBJ1-5; 9 positions agree with TRBD1. J was trimmed by 0 bases and V by 7 bases; bases with no gene match: 4. This CDR3 comprises 15 residues. Looked up from germline, CDR1 is LNHDA and CDR2 is SQIVND (reference sequence). The CDR3 here is CASKWDRVSNQPQHF. CDR3 DNA: TGTGCCAGTAAGTGGGACAGGGTTAGCAATCAGCCCCAGCATTTT.

Details on this clonotype: The junction departs from the called germline gene at one end, perhaps through a read error. This rearrangement joins TRBV19 to TRBJ2-2, with no clear D. Germline values: CDR1 LNHDA, CDR2 SQIVND (reference sequence). There are 16 residues in the CDR3. The CDR3 protein is CAGSIRRGKGTGELFF. CDR3 in DNA: TGTGCCGGTAGTATAAGGAGAGGCAAAGGCACCGGGGAGCTGTTTTTT.

This chain links TRBV29-1 with TRBJ2-5; D might be TRBD1 (5 bases). Germline V gene sequence: CDR1 SQVTM, CDR2 ANQGSEA. The CDR3 is made up of 13 amino acids. V was clipped by 4 bases and J by 5 bases, with 14 bases between them. The CDR3 protein is CSVGVRASETQYF. CDR3 bases: TGCAGCGTTGGGGTCAGGGCATCGGAGACCCAGTACTTC.

In its sample, this clonotype was seen a few times. The rearrangement uses TRBV6-1 and TRBJ2-2; 9 positions match TRBD2. Germline V CDR1 and CDR2: MNHNS, SASEGT. V lost 5 bases, J lost 7 bases, and 17 bases stayed unmatched. The CDR3 loop spans 18 amino acids. DNA for the CDR3: TGTGCCAGCAGTTCGTACGGTATACCTCTAGCGGGGCGCGGGGAGCTGTTTTTT. Residues: CASSSYGIPLAGRGELFF.

The chain uses TRBV10-3 and TRBJ2-1; 11 nucleotides align to TRBD2. Germline lookup yields CDR1 ENHRY and CDR2 SYGVKD. The V segment lost 6 bases and the J segment 8 bases; nucleotides outside the gene matches: 9. The length of the CDR3 is 15 residues. The CDR3 coding sequence is TGTGCCATCAGGGGAACTAGCGGGAGCCTATATGAGCAGTTCTTC. Its translation is CAIRGTSGSLYEQFF.

This clonotype was picked up many times. The chain joins TRBV6-8 to TRBJ2-7, with 8 bases that match TRBD1. Germline V gives CDR1 MNHGY, CDR2 SAAAGT. The CDR3 sequence is 13 residues long. V lost 8 bases and J lost 6; bases outside the gene matches: 9. CDR3 nucleotide sequence: TGTGCCAGCCCGCCGGACAGGGTGGGCGAGCAGTACTTC. Translated: CASPPDRVGEQYF.

This clonotype has a handful of counts. The genes are TRBV24-1 and TRBJ1-2; D ambiguous. Germline assignment: CDR1 KGHDR and CDR2 SFDVKD. Trimming cost V 4 bases and J 8 bases, with 7 bases left between them. The CDR3 is made up of 11 amino acids. As DNA, the CDR3 is TGTGCCACCAGTGACTTACGAGGCTACACCTTC. It encodes CATSDLRGYTF.

This clonotype was recorded at least ten times. This chain links TRBV18 with TRBJ1-1; D gene ambiguous. CDR1 KGHSH and CDR2 LQKENI come from the germline V gene. Trimming took off 6 bases at V and 7 bases at J, with 15 bases between the two ends. This CDR3 spans 13 amino acids. The CDR3 protein is CASSGGIRGEAFF. CDR3 bases: TGTGCCAGCTCGGGAGGGATACGGGGTGAAGCTTTCTTT.

This clonotype appeared a few times. V usage is TRBV11-3 and J usage is TRBJ2-2; the D is unclear. The CDR3 has 14 amino acids. The ends were cut back, 4 bases at V and 6 bases at J, with 12 bases in the middle. Germline V gene data show CDR1 as SGHNT and CDR2 as YENEEA. CDR3 DNA sequence: TGTGCCAGCAGCTCTATAGCAGGATCCGGGGAGCTGTTTTTT. Translation: CASSSIAGSGELFF.

V usage is TRBV6-4 and J usage is TRBJ1-5; possible D gene TRBD1, 6 bases. The germline CDR1 and CDR2 sequences are MRHNA and SNTAGT. The CDR3 has 14 amino acids. V was pared by 6 bases and J by 6 bases, with 15 bases between. CDR3 residues: CASSPAGAGQPQHF. CDR3 nucleotides: TGTGCCAGCAGCCCAGCAGGGGCGGGTCAGCCCCAGCATTTT.

The CDR3 DNA reads TGCAGTGCTAGGGGGGTCAGGGGAAACTATGGCTACACCTTC. It translates to CSARGVRGNYGYTF. The chain has TRBV20-1 and TRBJ1-2; D may be TRBD1 (6 bases). The germline V gene encodes CDR1 DFQATT and CDR2 SNEGSKA (reference sequence). Trimming cost V 3 bases and J 2 bases, with 13 bases left between them. The CDR3 consists of 14 residues.

Notes on this clonotype: The CDR3 carries no conserved terminal phenylalanine or tryptophan, so it likely arises from a read error. V usage is TRBV5-4 and J usage is TRBJ2-1; the D gene is possibly TRBD2 (7 bases). CDR1 and CDR2 (germline): SGHNT, YYREEE (reference sequence). The CDR3 sequence is 15 residues long. V shed 3 bases and J shed 1 base, with 11 bases lying between them. CDR3 in amino acids: CASSSRGGSYNEQFY. CDR3 nucleotides: TGTGCCAGCAGCTCGAGGGGGGGGTCCTACAATGAGCAGTTCTAC.